A selection of T cell receptor beta chains follows, all from one sample in a study of cytomegalovirus exposure and HLA in healthy donors. Only in-frame clones appear in the TCRdb table, and some are missing; sequencing was by immunoSEQ multiplex PCR. In the table there are fewer than 200,000 clones, roughly four fifths of which are singletons. Sequencing was performed on PBMCs. All receptors derive from a man aged 18 to 29 in good health and CMV-seronegative. Each CDR3 is given without its conserved first and last residue.

CDR3 | J | V
ASSTPGPSYEQY | - | TRBV28
AWMGPSGSLSYNEQF | TRBJ2-1 | TRBV30
ASSLQEDYGYT | TRBJ1-2 | TRBV7-9
ASSQGSGSNTGELF | TRBJ2-2 | TRBV4-1
ASSRTLTGYTDTQY | TRBJ2-3 | TRBV7-9
ASSHEGADTQY | TRBJ2-3 | TRBV14
ASSPPTRTGGSRDEQY | TRBJ2-7 | TRBV28
ASSLGTGTYNEQF | TRBJ2-1 | TRBV5-4
ASSDSGLGGETQY | TRBJ2-5 | TRBV7-2
ASSSGGRGNEKLF | TRBJ1-4 | TRBV7-2
ASKTTGRVHTEAF | TRBJ1-1 | TRBV21-1
ATSRAGGGGYT | TRBJ1-2 | TRBV15